These 27 T cell receptor beta chains came from one sample sequenced in a study of cytomegalovirus exposure and HLA in healthy donors. It was with 60 Vbeta and 13 Jbeta primers that the PCR ran. Profiling relied on immunoSEQ multiplex PCR, and the TCRdb table lists in-frame clones only, not all of them. The table lists approximately 300,000 clones, around four fifths of them singletons. Sequencing was done on a sample of PBMCs. The receptors derive from a woman aged 40 to 49 in good health and CMV-seropositive.

The gene calls are TRBV28 and TRBJ1-5; no reliable D call. Trimming stripped 6 bases from V and 6 bases from J, with 9 bases between. From germline, CDR1 is MDHEN and CDR2 SYDVKM. The CDR3 totals 12 residues. The CDR3 spells CASSSGIQPQHF. In DNA, the CDR3 is TGTGCCAGCAGCTCGGGGATTCAGCCCCAGCATTTT.

V and J are TRBV9 and TRBJ2-2; D perhaps matches TRBD2 (7 bases). This CDR3 is 16 amino acids long. V dropped 0 bases and J dropped 6 bases, with 15 bases sitting between them. Germline V gene sequence: CDR1 SGDLS, CDR2 YYNGEE. CDR3 residues: CASSVVGTTGPGELFF. The CDR3 region has the DNA TGTGCCAGCAGCGTAGTTGGGACTACAGGGCCCGGGGAGCTGTTTTTT.

V is TRBV5-1 and J is TRBJ1-5; 9 nucleotides line up with TRBD1. Germline-derived CDR1 and CDR2 are SGHRS and YFSETQ. V was clipped by 0 bases and J by 5 bases; unmatched bases: 6. The CDR3 is 16 amino acids. CDR3 DNA: TGCGCCAGCAGCTTGGGGGGGACAGGGCCTGATCAGCCCCAGCATTTT. It specifies CASSLGGTGPDQPQHF.

This chain joins TRBV5-6 and TRBJ1-2; D unclear. Per the germline V gene, CDR1 is SGHDT and CDR2 is YYEEEE. Trimming took off 0 bases at V and 5 bases at J, with 14 bases between the two ends. CDR3 length: 15 amino acids. The CDR3 sequence is CASSLEVGVGYGYTF. The CDR3 bases are TGTGCCAGCAGCTTGGAAGTCGGAGTAGGATATGGCTACACCTTC. Full variable domain (remainder filled in from reference TRBV5-6 and TRBJ1-2): DAGVTQSPTHLIKTRGQQVTLRCSPKSGHDTVSWYQQALGQGPQFIFQYYEEEERQRGNFPDRFSGHQFPNYSSELNVNALLLGDSALYLCASSLEVGVGYGYTFGSGTRLTVV.

The chain employs TRBV12-5 and TRBJ2-5; 9 positions match TRBD2. J gave up 4 bases and V 4 bases, and 16 bases lay outside the gene matches. This CDR3 comprises 18 residues. Germline lookup yields CDR1 LGHNT and CDR2 FRNRAP. CDR3 sequence reads: CASGSHLYTMREGETQYF. DNA of the CDR3: TGTGCTAGTGGTTCGCACCTGTATACTATGCGGGAGGGAGAGACCCAGTACTTC.

The V gene is TRBV7-9, the J gene TRBJ1-4; tentatively, D is TRBD1 (5 bases). This CDR3 comprises 14 residues. The germline gives CDR1 SEHNR, CDR2 FQNEAQ (reference sequence). Trimming shortened V by 5 bases and J by 5 bases, and 12 bases separated the two germline ends. The CDR3: CASSPAGGNEKLFF. CDR3 nucleotides: TGTGCCAGCAGCCCTGCCGGGGGAAATGAAAAACTGTTTTTT.

The genes are TRBV27 and TRBJ2-1, with TRBD1 matching over 8 bases. The CDR3 extends over 15 amino acids. The germline gives CDR1 MNHEY, CDR2 SMNVEV (reference sequence). The trim removed 4 bases at V and 6 bases at J, leaving 8 bases unmatched. CDR3 bases: TGTGCCAGCAGTTATTGGCAGGGGGCCCGCAATGAGCAGTTCTTC. Translated: CASSYWQGARNEQFF.

The genes are TRBV19 and TRBJ2-2; D might be TRBD1 (5 bases). Germline CDR1 is LNHDA and CDR2 is SQIVND (reference sequence). Between the trimmed V and J ends, which lost 4 bases and 1 base, there was a span of 10 bases. The CDR3 covers 15 residues. CDR3 residues: CASSSQTVNTGELFF. The CDR3 DNA reads TGTGCCAGTAGTAGCCAGACAGTGAACACCGGGGAGCTGTTTTTT. The entire variable domain, with the rest obtained from reference TRBV19 and TRBJ2-2, is as follows: DGGITQSPKYLFRKEGQNVTLSCEQNLNHDAMYWYRQDPGQGLRLIYYSQIVNDFQKGDIAEGYSVSREKKESFPLTVTSAQKNPTAFYLCASSSQTVNTGELFFGEGSRLTVL.

This chain joins TRBV7-6 and TRBJ2-7; 8 nucleotides agree with TRBD1. V gave up 5 bases and J gave up 2 bases; unmatched junction bases: 5. The germline CDR1 and CDR2 sequences are SGHVS and FNYEAQ. The CDR3 is made up of 14 amino acids. For the CDR3, the DNA is TGTGCCAGCAGCCATGGCAGGGGGCCCTACGAGCAGTACTTC. Translated: CASSHGRGPYEQYF.

The V gene is TRBV7-9, the J gene TRBJ1-4; 7 nucleotides align to TRBD1. V trimming: 4 bases; J trimming: 3 bases; junction bases outside the gene matches: 8. The CDR3 is made up of 16 amino acids. Germline CDR1 and CDR2: SEHNR and FQNEAQ (reference sequence). CDR3 loop: CASSSHLQGANEKLFF. CDR3 in DNA: TGTGCCAGCAGCTCGCACTTGCAGGGGGCTAATGAAAAACTGTTTTTT.

This chain connects TRBV27 to TRBJ2-1, with 7 nucleotides matching TRBD1. The CDR3 is 15 residues long. The V gene end was trimmed by 6 bases and the J gene end by 6 bases; junction bases not matched to a gene: 11. The germline V gene has CDR1 MNHEY and CDR2 SMNVEV (reference sequence). CDR3 coding DNA: TGTGCCAGCAGCCTAATTGGGACAGTCTCCAATGAGCAGTTCTTC. It yields the protein CASSLIGTVSNEQFF.

The J gene is TRBJ1-1, the V gene TRBV25-1; TRBD1 matches at 11 bases. This CDR3 spans 15 amino acids. Germline assignment: CDR1 MGHDK and CDR2 SYGVNS. Trimming removed 3 bases from V and 3 bases from J; junction bases left unmatched: 3. The CDR3 spells CASSDSGQGDTEAFF. In DNA form, the CDR3 reads TGTGCCAGCAGTGATTCGGGACAGGGGGACACTGAAGCTTTCTTT.

The J gene is TRBJ2-5, the V gene TRBV28, with 7 positions matching TRBD1. The CDR3 has 15 residues. Germline CDR1 and CDR2: MDHEN and SYDVKM. The V and J ends lost 6 bases and 1 base, in that order; junction bases with no gene match: 8. CDR3 in amino acids: CASRPGGLTQETQYF. CDR3 sequence (DNA): TGTGCCAGCAGACCAGGGGGTTTGACCCAAGAGACCCAGTACTTC.

The chain employs TRBV9 and TRBJ2-2; 11 positions agree with TRBD2. Germline CDR1 SGDLS, CDR2 YYNGEE. CDR3 length equals 17 residues. J lost 5 bases, V lost 3 bases, and 9 bases had no gene match. The CDR3 DNA reads TGTGCCAGCAGCGCCTCTCTAGCGGGAGGTGATACCGGGGAGCTGTTTTTT. Amino acids: CASSASLAGGDTGELFF.

This sequence joins TRBV28 and TRBJ1-1; TRBD1 agrees at 8 bases. The germline gives CDR1 MDHEN, CDR2 SYDVKM. The ends lost 4 bases at V and 0 bases at J; junction bases unmatched: 4. The CDR3 totals 15 residues. The DNA of the CDR3 is TGTGCCAGCAGTTCGTGGACAGGGATGAACACTGAAGCTTTCTTT. Translation: CASSSWTGMNTEAFF. Based on the CDR3 plus reference TRBV28 and TRBJ1-1, the full variable domain is DVKVTQSSRYLVKRTGEKVFLECVQDMDHENMFWYRQDPGLGLRLIYFSYDVKMKEKGDIPEGYSVSREKKERFSLILESASTNQTSMYLCASSSWTGMNTEAFFGQGTRLTVV.

J is TRBJ2-1 and V is TRBV7-2, with a possible D match to TRBD2 (5 bases). The V end was cut by 1 base, the J end by 12 bases, with 10 bases between. Germline V gene sequence: CDR1 SGHTA, CDR2 FQGNSA. The CDR3 is 12 residues long. CDR3 sequence (DNA): TGTGCCAGCAGCTTAGTTCGGGAAAGGCAGTTCTTC. Its translation is CASSLVRERQFF.

The rearrangement uses TRBV7-2 and TRBJ2-5; 12 bases align to TRBD2. J was trimmed by 5 bases and V by 5 bases; bases with no gene match: 6. Per germline, CDR1 SGHTA and CDR2 FQGNSA. This CDR3 comprises 15 residues. The CDR3 bases are TGTGCCAGCAGCCCACGACTAGCGGGAGTTGAGACCCAGTACTTC. Protein sequence: CASSPRLAGVETQYF.

The chain combines TRBV28 with TRBJ2-1; possibly TRBD1 for D (6 bases). Germline V gene sequence: CDR1 MDHEN, CDR2 SYDVKM. V dropped 6 bases and J dropped 4 bases, with 13 bases sitting between them. The CDR3 has 14 residues. The CDR3 spells CASSVRQGYNEQFF. The CDR3 DNA is TGTGCCAGCAGCGTGCGGCAGGGGTACAATGAGCAGTTCTTC.

The chain couples TRBV28 to TRBJ2-7; 9 nucleotides line up with TRBD1. The CDR3 is 14 amino acids. Germline assignment: CDR1 MDHEN and CDR2 SYDVKM. V lost 5 bases, J lost 5 bases, and 7 bases stayed unmatched. The CDR3 spells CASSSGTGLDEQYF. Written as DNA, the CDR3 is TGTGCCAGCAGTAGCGGGACAGGGCTTGACGAGCAGTACTTC.

The chain combines TRBV2 with TRBJ2-3, with 8 bases identical to TRBD2. CDR1 SNHLY and CDR2 FYNNEI come from the germline V gene. J gave up 2 bases and V 10 bases, and 8 bases lay outside the gene matches. The CDR3 is made up of 14 amino acids. The CDR3 coding sequence is TGTGCCACGAGCAGCGGGAGAAACACAGATACGCAGTATTTT. Protein: CATSSGRNTDTQYF.

This clone was recorded a few times. The chain employs TRBV11-3 and TRBJ2-5; TRBD2 matches at 8 bases. J gave up 2 bases and V 5 bases, and 4 bases lay outside the gene matches. The CDR3 is made up of 14 amino acids. Germline V gene data show CDR1 as SGHNT and CDR2 as YENEEA. The chain's CDR3 is CASSRLASQETQYF. The CDR3 nucleotides are TGTGCCAGCAGCAGACTAGCGTCTCAAGAGACCCAGTACTTC.

Worth noting for this clone: Relative to the germline gene, one junction end is altered; a read error may explain this. Other DNA sequences of this sample code for an identical CDR3. J is TRBJ2-5 and V is TRBV7-7; D is possibly TRBD1 (6 bases). Germline CDR1 SSHAT, CDR2 FNYEAQ (reference sequence). The CDR3 loop spans 16 amino acids. The chain's CDR3 is CASSLGDRSGQETQYF. The CDR3, as DNA: TGTGCTAGCAGCTTGGGAGACAGGTCCGGGCAAGAGACCCAGTACTTC.

J is TRBJ2-5 and V is TRBV2; 7 nucleotides match TRBD2. CDR1 is SNHLY and CDR2 is FYNNEI in the germline V gene. Trimming at V came to 6 bases and at J to 6 bases, leaving 10 bases not matched to a gene. This CDR3 has 14 amino acids. CDR3: CASSELARGKTQYF. DNA of the CDR3: TGTGCCAGCAGCGAACTAGCGCGAGGGAAGACCCAGTACTTC. The variable domain in full, with the rest retrieved from reference TRBV2 and TRBJ2-5, is EPEVTQTPSHQVTQMGQEVILRCVPISNHLYFYWYRQILGQKVEFLVSFYNNEISEKSEIFDDQFSVERPDGSNFTLKIRSTKLEDSAMYFCASSELARGKTQYFGPGTRLLVL.

The CDR3 region is CASSITGTGETEQYF. DNA of the CDR3: TGCGCCAGCAGCATTACCGGGACAGGGGAAACCGAGCAGTACTTC. This chain joins TRBV5-1 and TRBJ2-7; 10 positions match TRBD1. V shed 4 bases, J shed 6 bases, and the junction held 10 bases outside the gene matches. The CDR3 consists of 15 residues. Germline V gene lookup returns CDR1 SGHRS and CDR2 YFSETQ.

The chain recombines TRBV29-1 with TRBJ2-7; a possible D gene is TRBD2 (6 bases). V lost 7 bases, J lost 2 bases, and 9 bases lay in between. CDR3 length equals 11 residues. CDR1 SQVTM and CDR2 ANQGSEA come from the germline V gene. DNA for the CDR3: TGCAGCGGGGACTCACCCTACGAGCAGTACTTC. The encoded protein is CSGDSPYEQYF.

This chain joins TRBV19 and TRBJ2-1, with 10 bases that match TRBD2. Germline V CDR1 and CDR2: LNHDA, SQIVND (reference sequence). The CDR3 has 19 residues. With 4 bases clipped from V and 3 bases from J, the junction kept 15 bases outside the gene matches. The CDR3 loop reads CASSTGLLSGRGLYNEQFF. CDR3 DNA sequence: TGTGCCAGTAGTACGGGACTACTAAGCGGGAGGGGCCTCTACAATGAGCAGTTCTTC.

The J gene is TRBJ2-3, the V gene TRBV2, with D possibly being TRBD2 (5 bases). Per the germline V gene, CDR1 is SNHLY and CDR2 is FYNNEI. Trimming took 7 bases from V and 7 from J, leaving 30 bases between them. There are 18 residues in the CDR3. The chain's CDR3 is CASTHLNRALGGSNTQYF. CDR3 DNA sequence: TGTGCCAGCACCCACCTAAACCGGGCCCTTGGAGGTTCAAATACGCAGTATTTT.